This T cell receptor (beta chain) is from a study of cytomegalovirus exposure and HLA in healthy donors. Amplification used 60 Vbeta primers and 13 Jbeta primers. Clones were read by immunoSEQ multiplex PCR, and TCRdb kept only the in-frame ones, dropping some. The sample includes about 130,000 clones, around 81% of them seen just once. From germline, CDR1 is GTSNPN and CDR2 SVGIG (reference sequence). Trimming removed 3 bases at V and 9 bases at J, with 21 bases between. CDR3 length: 14 amino acids. This clone has more than one count but fewer than ten. This TCR was sampled from a man between 18 and 29 years old in good health and CMV-seronegative. This chain joins TRBV30 and TRBJ2-7, with D perhaps TRBD1 (6 bases). The specimen was PBMCs. The CDR3, as DNA: TGTGCCTGGAGAAACAGGGAGTTATTACGAGCGCAGTACTTC. It is translated as CAWRNRELLRAQYF.